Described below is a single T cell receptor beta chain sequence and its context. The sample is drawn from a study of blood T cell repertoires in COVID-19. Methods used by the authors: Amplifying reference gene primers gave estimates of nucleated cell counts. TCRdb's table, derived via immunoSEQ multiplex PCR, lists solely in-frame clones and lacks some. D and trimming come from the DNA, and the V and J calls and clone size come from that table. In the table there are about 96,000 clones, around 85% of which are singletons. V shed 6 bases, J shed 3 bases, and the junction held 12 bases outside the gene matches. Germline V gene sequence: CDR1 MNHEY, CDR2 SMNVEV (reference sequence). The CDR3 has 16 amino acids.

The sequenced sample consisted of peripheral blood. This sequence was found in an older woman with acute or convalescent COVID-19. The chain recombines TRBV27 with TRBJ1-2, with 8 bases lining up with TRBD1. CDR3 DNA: TGTGCCAGCAGGCCAAAACTGACAGGGGATTACTATGGCTACACCTTC. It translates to CASRPKLTGDYYGYTF.